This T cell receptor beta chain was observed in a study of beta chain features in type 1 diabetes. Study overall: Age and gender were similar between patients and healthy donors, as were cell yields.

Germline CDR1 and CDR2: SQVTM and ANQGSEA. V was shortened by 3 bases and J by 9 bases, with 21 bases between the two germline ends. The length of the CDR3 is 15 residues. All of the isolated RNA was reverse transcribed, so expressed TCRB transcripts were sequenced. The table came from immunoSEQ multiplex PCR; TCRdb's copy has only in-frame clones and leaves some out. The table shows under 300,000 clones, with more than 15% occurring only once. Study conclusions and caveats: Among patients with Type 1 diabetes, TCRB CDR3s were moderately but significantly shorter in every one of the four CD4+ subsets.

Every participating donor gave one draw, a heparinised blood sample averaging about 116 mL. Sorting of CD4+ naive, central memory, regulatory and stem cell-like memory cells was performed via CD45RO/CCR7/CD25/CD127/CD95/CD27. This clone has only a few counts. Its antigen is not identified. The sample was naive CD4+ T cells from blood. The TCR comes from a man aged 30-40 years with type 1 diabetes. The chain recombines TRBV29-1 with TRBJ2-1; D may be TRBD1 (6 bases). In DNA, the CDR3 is TGCAGCGTTGAGACAACAGGGATCGGGCGAGGTGAGCAGTTCTTC. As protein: CSVETTGIGRGEQFF.